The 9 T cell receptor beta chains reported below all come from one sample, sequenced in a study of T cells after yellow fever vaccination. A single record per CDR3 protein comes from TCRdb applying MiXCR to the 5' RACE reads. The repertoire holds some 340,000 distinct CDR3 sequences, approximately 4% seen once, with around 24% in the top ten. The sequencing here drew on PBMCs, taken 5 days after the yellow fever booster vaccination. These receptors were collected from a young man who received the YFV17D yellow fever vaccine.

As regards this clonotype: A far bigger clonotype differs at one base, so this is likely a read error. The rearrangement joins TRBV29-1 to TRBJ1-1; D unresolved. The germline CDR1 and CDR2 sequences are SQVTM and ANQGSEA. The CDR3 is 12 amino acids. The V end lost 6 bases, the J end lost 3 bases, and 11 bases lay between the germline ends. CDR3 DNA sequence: TGCAGCGTCCGACCCATGTACACTGAAGCTTTCTTT. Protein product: CSVRPMYTEAFF.

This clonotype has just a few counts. The CDR3 coding sequence is TGTGCCAGCAGTGAAGAGTTTGTAGCAGAGACCCAGTACTTC. It codes for CASSEEFVAETQYF. The rearrangement uses TRBV2 and TRBJ2-5; no clear D gene. Trimming stripped 1 base from V and 4 bases from J, with 10 bases between. Per the germline V gene, CDR1 is SNHLY and CDR2 is FYNNEI. The CDR3 consists of 14 residues.

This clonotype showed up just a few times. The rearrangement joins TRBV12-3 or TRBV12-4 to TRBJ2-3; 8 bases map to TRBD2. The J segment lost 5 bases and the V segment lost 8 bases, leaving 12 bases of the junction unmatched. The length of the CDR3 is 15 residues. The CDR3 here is CASLPYGAGVDTQYF. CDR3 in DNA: TGTGCCAGCCTCCCATATGGAGCGGGGGTAGATACGCAGTATTTT.

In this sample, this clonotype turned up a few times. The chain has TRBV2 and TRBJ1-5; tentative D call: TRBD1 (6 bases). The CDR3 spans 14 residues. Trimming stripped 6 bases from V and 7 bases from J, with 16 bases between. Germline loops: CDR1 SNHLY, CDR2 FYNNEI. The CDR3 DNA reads TGTGCCAGCAGCGCAGGGGACATGCGGCAGCCCCAGCATTTT. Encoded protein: CASSAGDMRQPQHF.

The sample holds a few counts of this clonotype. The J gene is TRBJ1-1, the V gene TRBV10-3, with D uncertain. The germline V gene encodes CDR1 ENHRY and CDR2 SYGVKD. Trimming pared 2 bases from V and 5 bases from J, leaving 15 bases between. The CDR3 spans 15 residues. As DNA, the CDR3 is TGTGCCATCAGTGAGCCCTCCAGACGTGGGACTGAAGCTTTCTTT. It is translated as CAISEPSRRGTEAFF.

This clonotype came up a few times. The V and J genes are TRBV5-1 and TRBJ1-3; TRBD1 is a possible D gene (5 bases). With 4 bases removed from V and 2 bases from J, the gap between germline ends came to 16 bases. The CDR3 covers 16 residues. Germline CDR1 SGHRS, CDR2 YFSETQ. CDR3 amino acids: CASSLRDYAAGNTIYF. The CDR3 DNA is TGCGCCAGCAGCCTGCGGGACTATGCTGCTGGAAACACCATATATTTT.

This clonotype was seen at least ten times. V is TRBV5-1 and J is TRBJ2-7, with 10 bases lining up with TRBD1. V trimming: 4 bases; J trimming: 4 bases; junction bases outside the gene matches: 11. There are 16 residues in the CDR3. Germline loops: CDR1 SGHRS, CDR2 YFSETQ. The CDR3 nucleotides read TGCGCCAGCAGCCGAGAGCCGGGACAGGGGCTGTACGAGCAGTACTTC. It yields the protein CASSREPGQGLYEQYF.

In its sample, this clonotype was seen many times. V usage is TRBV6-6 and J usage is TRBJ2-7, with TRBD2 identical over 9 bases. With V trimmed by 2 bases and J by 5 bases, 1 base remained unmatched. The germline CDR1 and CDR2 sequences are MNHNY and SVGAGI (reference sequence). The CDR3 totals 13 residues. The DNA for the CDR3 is TGTGCCAGCAGTTACAGCGGGGGGAACGAGCAGTACGTC. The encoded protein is CASSYSGGNEQYV.

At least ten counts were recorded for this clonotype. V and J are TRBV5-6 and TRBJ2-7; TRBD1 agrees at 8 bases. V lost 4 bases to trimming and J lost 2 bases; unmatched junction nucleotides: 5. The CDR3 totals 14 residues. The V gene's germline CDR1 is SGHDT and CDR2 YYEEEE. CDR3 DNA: TGTGCCAGCAGCCGCGCGACAGGGGCCTACGAGCAGTACTTC. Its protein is CASSRATGAYEQYF. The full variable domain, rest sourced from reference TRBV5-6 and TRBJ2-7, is DAGVTQSPTHLIKTRGQQVTLRCSPKSGHDTVSWYQQALGQGPQFIFQYYEEEERQRGNFPDRFSGHQFPNYSSELNVNALLLGDSALYLCASSRATGAYEQYFGPGTRLTVT.